This TCR beta chain was captured by sequencing in a study of blood T cells in healthy people across ages. Isolation of PBMCs gave at least 6.5 million cells per sample. V gave up 5 bases and J gave up 2 bases, with 14 bases separating them. The CDR3 spans 15 residues. Primers used in a second PCR of roughly 7 to 12 cycles were a sample-barcoded 5' primer and a J-beta primer mix. CDR3-containing paired-end reads numbered at least 3 million in each sample. One entry per CDR3 protein results from TCRdb running MiXCR on the 5' RACE reads. The sample has about 1,500,000 distinct CDR3 sequences; 35% to 45% are singletons.

The specimen was blood. The source of this sequence is a woman younger than 35 in good health. V gene TRBV12-3 or TRBV12-4 combines with J gene TRBJ2-3, with D possibly being TRBD2 (5 bases). The CDR3 coding sequence is TGTGCCAGCAGTCCCCGAGGGCACACCACAGATACGCAGTATTTT. Translating it yields CASSPRGHTTDTQYF.